A selection of T cell receptor beta chains follows, all from one sample in a study of Ad26.COV2.S vaccination and SARS-CoV-2 variants. Data came from immunoSEQ multiplex PCR; TCRdb stores just in-frame clones and leaves some out. Among about 330,000 clones listed, under 90% were seen once. The sample here was peripheral blood, taken in a trial of Ad26.COV2.S vaccine versus placebo. Receptors originate from a person between 18 and 59 years old who received the Ad26.COV2.S COVID-19 vaccine or a placebo. Both conserved end residues are part of each CDR3. The D gene is left open where the match is weak. Some rows have no size entry. The others give once, few or many, or a class for an expanded clone.

.	.	TRBJ1-4	TRBV12-3/TRBV12-4	13	CASSQRERTELFF	TGTGCCAGCAGCCAGAGAGAACGGACAGAACTGTTTTTT
.	.	TRBJ1-1	TRBV6-5	15	CASSYGLEPRTEAFF	TGTGCCAGCAGTTACGGGTTAGAACCCCGGACTGAAGCTTTCTTT
.	.	TRBJ1-1	TRBV6-6	13	CASSLPQRTEAFF	TGTGCCAGCAGTTTGCCCCAGCGCACTGAAGCTTTCTTT
.	.	TRBJ1-1	TRBV11-2	13	CASRLQENTEAFF	TGTGCCAGCAGACTACAGGAGAACACTGAAGCTTTCTTT
.	.	TRBJ2-5	TRBV3-1/TRBV3-2	11	CASSPEETQYF	TGTGCCAGCAGCCCAGAAGAGACCCAGTACTTC
.	.	TRBJ2-2	TRBV5-6	17	CASSLVSGGRNTGELFF	TGTGCCAGCAGCTTGGTGTCGGGGGGCAGGAACACCGGGGAGCTGTTTTTT
.	.	TRBJ1-2	TRBV7-2	17	CASSLTYTAGTLYGYTF	TGTGCCAGCAGCTTAACTTATACCGCGGGGACTCTCTATGGCTACACCTTC
.	.	TRBJ2-5	TRBV7-7	15	CASSRRFASEETQYF	TGTGCCAGCAGCCGCCGGTTTGCTTCGGAAGAGACCCAGTACTTC
.	.	TRBJ2-3	TRBV5-6	14	CASSSVLSTDTQYF	TGTGCCAGCAGCTCGGTTCTTAGCACAGATACGCAGTATTTT
TRBD1	.	TRBJ2-7	TRBV7-2	15	CASSLDSGTGIEQYF	TGTGCCAGCAGCTTAGATTCCGGGACAGGGATCGAGCAGTACTTC
.	.	TRBJ2-5	TRBV5-1	13	CASSEGLVETQYF	TGCGCCAGCAGCGAGGGACTGGTGGAGACCCAGTACTTC
TRBD1	few	TRBJ2-7	TRBV4-1	15	CASSRGQGPSYEQYF	TGCGCCAGCAGCCGAGGACAGGGGCCTTCCTACGAGCAGTACTTC
.	once	TRBJ2-7	TRBV5-6	11	CASSFRLEQYF	TGTGCCAGCAGCTTTAGGCTCGAGCAGTACTTC
TRBD2	.	TRBJ2-3	TRBV7-9	16	CASKYREAWGTDTQYF	TGTGCCAGCAAATACCGGGAGGCGTGGGGCACAGATACGCAGTATTTT
.	.	TRBJ1-1	TRBV3-1/TRBV3-2	14	CASSQELRTSEAFF	TGTGCCAGCAGCCAAGAACTCAGGACTTCTGAAGCTTTCTTT
.	.	TRBJ2-7	TRBV7-2	16	CASSLGTGSPSYEQYF	TGTGCCAGCAGCTTAGGAACCGGGTCCCCCTCCTACGAGCAGTACTTC
.	once	TRBJ1-2	TRBV6-5	13	CASSYDPNYGYTF	TGTGCCAGCAGTTACGACCCTAACTATGGCTACACCTTC